Presented here are 21 T cell receptor beta chains from one specimen sequenced in a study of blood T cells in healthy people across ages (dated by TCRdb to the mid-2010s). Preparation of the library involved 5' RACE. TCRdb names Illumina HiSeq 2500 as the instrument used. The second PCR ran for roughly 7 to 12 cycles and used a J-beta primer mix along with a sample-barcoded 5' primer. TCRdb reworked the public reads: Q25 trimming with fastp, MiXCR clone assembly, productive beta chains retained. Entries that share a CDR3 protein sequence are merged under the most common genes and DNA. Counted in this sample were roughly 930,000 distinct CDR3 sequences; 45% to 50% of them appeared once. The ten largest make up about an eighth of the sample. The sequencing input was blood. The origin of the receptors is a man aged 25-45 years in good health.

CDR3 sequence: CASSPWGRQETQYF. The DNA of the CDR3 is TGTGCCAGCAGCCCTTGGGGCCGTCAAGAGACCCAGTACTTC. The chain carries TRBV7-3 and TRBJ2-5, with a tentative D call TRBD1 (5 bases). This CDR3 is 14 amino acids long. V lost 5 bases and J lost 2, with 12 bases in between. Germline CDR1 SGHTA, CDR2 FQGTGA.

This clonotype was seen many times. The CDR3 sequence: CASSQVGTDLPYEQYF. The CDR3 DNA follows: TGCGCCAGCAGCCAAGTTGGAACAGACCTTCCCTACGAGCAGTACTTC. The genes are TRBV4-3 and TRBJ2-7; D is ambiguous. The V end lost 1 base, the J end lost 2 bases, and 15 bases lay between the germline ends. This CDR3 is built from 16 residues. Germline V gene lookup returns CDR1 LGHNA and CDR2 YSLEER.

This clonotype occurred a few times. CDR3 sequence: CASIGGPSYEQYF. The CDR3, as DNA: TGTGCCAGCATCGGGGGCCCGTCCTACGAGCAGTACTTC. This chain links TRBV7-9 with TRBJ2-7, with D possibly called TRBD1 or TRBD2 (6 bases each). The V gene's germline CDR1 is SEHNR and CDR2 FQNEAQ (reference sequence). The CDR3 is 13 amino acids. Trimming shortened V by 7 bases and J by 1 base, and 11 bases separated the two germline ends.

This clonotype was seen only a few times. This rearrangement joins TRBV5-6 to TRBJ2-3; 9 nucleotides match TRBD2. Per the germline V gene, CDR1 is SGHDT and CDR2 is YYEEEE. J lost 3 bases, V lost 0 bases, and 5 bases had no gene match. This CDR3 spans 16 amino acids. CDR3 in amino acids: CASSLGGGAETDTQYF. In DNA form, the CDR3 reads TGTGCCAGCAGCTTGGGCGGGGGGGCCGAAACAGATACGCAGTATTTT.

J is TRBJ2-3 and V is TRBV5-1; TRBD2 might be the D (6 bases). This CDR3 has 13 residues. V was pared by 3 bases and J by 5 bases, with 10 bases between. The V gene's germline CDR1 is SGHRS and CDR2 YFSETQ. CDR3 DNA sequence: TGCGCCAGCAGCTCAGCGGGTTTAGATACGCAGTATTTT. Translation: CASSSAGLDTQYF.

The V call is TRBV7-9, the J call TRBJ1-2; the D gene is possibly TRBD1 (5 bases). The CDR3 is made up of 11 amino acids. Germline CDR1 SEHNR, CDR2 FQNEAQ (reference sequence). V lost 3 bases, J lost 12 bases, and 11 bases lay in between. The CDR3: CASSFQGQDTF. Written as DNA, the CDR3 is TGTGCCAGCAGCTTTCAGGGTCAGGACACCTTC.

The V gene is TRBV7-9, the J gene TRBJ1-4; a possible D gene is TRBD1 (5 bases). CDR3 length equals 15 residues. The germline V gene encodes CDR1 SEHNR and CDR2 FQNEAQ (reference sequence). Trimming cost V 3 bases and J 5 bases, with 13 bases left between them. The CDR3 coding sequence is TGTGCCAGCAGCTTCCAGGGAATCGGGAATGAAAAACTGTTTTTT. Protein: CASSFQGIGNEKLFF.

The rearrangement links TRBV29-1 to TRBJ1-2; possibly TRBD1 for D (6 bases). CDR1 is SQVTM and CDR2 is ANQGSEA in the germline V gene. V was trimmed by 5 bases and J by 7 bases, leaving 17 bases between them. This CDR3 region has 13 residues. This CDR3 reads CSVRPGAGIGYTF. CDR3 in DNA: TGCAGCGTTAGGCCGGGGGCCGGTATTGGCTACACCTTC.

The V gene is TRBV27, the J gene TRBJ1-3; TRBD1 is a possible D gene (6 bases). The V gene lost 2 bases and the J gene lost 0 bases, with 8 bases spanning the gap. This CDR3 contains 15 residues. CDR1 is MNHEY, CDR2 SMNVEV, per germline (reference sequence). CDR3 bases: TGTGCCAGCAGTTTAGCAGGGGACTCTGGAAACACCATATATTTT. Amino acids: CASSLAGDSGNTIYF.

Comment on this clonotype: At one of its ends the junction is not consistent with the germline gene, which may arise from a read error. The chain carries TRBV4-3 and TRBJ1-1; D unresolved. Germline CDR1 and CDR2: LGHNA and YSLEER. The CDR3 runs 15 residues. In DNA form, the CDR3 reads TGCGCCAACAGCCATACCACAACGATGAACACTGAAGCTTTCTTT. Residues: CANSHTTTMNTEAFF.

The chain has TRBV4-3 and TRBJ2-3, with 8 bases lining up with TRBD1. Germline values: CDR1 LGHNA, CDR2 YSLEER. J gave up 8 bases and V 4 bases, and 11 bases lay outside the gene matches. This CDR3 comprises 15 residues. CDR3 nucleotides: TGCGCCAGCAGCCCCTCAACCGGACAGGGAGGTACGCAGTATTTT. Amino acids: CASSPSTGQGGTQYF.

V is TRBV6-1 and J is TRBJ2-2; TRBD1 agrees at 10 bases. Germline V lookup: CDR1 MNHNS, CDR2 SASEGT. This CDR3 comprises 14 residues. The V and J ends lost 4 bases and 9 bases, in that order; junction bases with no gene match: 5. The CDR3 spells CASSARQGARELFF. The CDR3 DNA reads as TGTGCCAGCAGTGCAAGACAGGGGGCCCGGGAGCTGTTTTTT.

This sequence joins TRBV20-1 and TRBJ1-5; 8 nucleotides agree with TRBD1. This CDR3 comprises 14 residues. In germline, CDR1 is DFQATT, CDR2 SNEGSKA (reference sequence). The V and J ends lost 5 bases and 9 bases, in that order; junction bases with no gene match: 12. The CDR3 protein is CSALVGQGAWPQHF. As DNA, the CDR3 is TGCAGTGCTCTCGTCGGACAGGGCGCATGGCCCCAGCATTTT.

This chain uses TRBV29-1 with TRBJ1-4; no reliable D call. V lost 0 bases to trimming and J lost 0 bases, with 8 bases between them. Germline values: CDR1 SQVTM, CDR2 ANQGSEA. There are 15 residues in the CDR3. DNA for the CDR3: TGCAGCGTTGAAGATGGCACAGCAACTAATGAAAAACTGTTTTTT. Translating it yields CSVEDGTATNEKLFF. The full variable domain, its missing parts supplied by reference TRBV29-1 and TRBJ1-4, is SAVISQKPSRDICQRGTSLTIQCQVDSQVTMMFWYRQQPGQSLTLIATANQGSEATYESGFVIDKFPISRPNLTFSTLTVSNMSPEDSSIYLCSVEDGTATNEKLFFGSGTQLSVL.

The chain links TRBV5-1 to TRBJ2-1; 11 bases agree with TRBD2. In germline, CDR1 is SGHRS, CDR2 YFSETQ. J lost 10 bases, V lost 6 bases, and 9 bases had no gene match. This CDR3 is 14 amino acids long. The CDR3: CASISELAGAEQFF. The DNA of the CDR3 is TGCGCCAGCATCTCGGAACTAGCGGGGGCCGAGCAGTTCTTC.

This clonotype was seen many times. V is TRBV2 and J is TRBJ1-2; a possible D gene is TRBD1 (6 bases). This CDR3 contains 14 residues. Deletions cut 4 bases from V and 3 bases from J, with 12 bases between. Germline lookup yields CDR1 SNHLY and CDR2 FYNNEI. CDR3 loop: CASSGQAPDYGYTF. As DNA, the CDR3 is TGTGCCAGCAGTGGACAGGCTCCAGACTATGGCTACACCTTC.

With regard to this clonotype: Because the CDR3 is missing its conserved closing phenylalanine or tryptophan, this is likely a read error. The V gene is TRBV13, the J gene TRBJ1-2; D is perhaps TRBD1 (5 bases). V was pared by 6 bases and J by 6 bases, with 14 bases between. The germline V gene encodes CDR1 PRHDT and CDR2 FYEKMQ (reference sequence). CDR3 length equals 13 residues. CDR3 coding DNA: TGTGCCAGCAGATGGGCCAGGGAGGATGGCTACACCTTA. Its protein product is CASRWAREDGYTL.

The chain has TRBV6-5 and TRBJ2-1; perhaps D is TRBD1 or TRBD2 (5 bases each). Germline V gives CDR1 MNHEY, CDR2 SVGAGI. There are 15 residues in the CDR3. Trimming stripped 6 bases from V and 5 bases from J, with 17 bases between. CDR3 sequence (DNA): TGTGCCAGCAGCTCCGGGACGGAGTCGAACAATGAGCAGTTCTTC. Amino acids: CASSSGTESNNEQFF.

This clonotype has just one count. A junction boundary mismatches the germline segment, possibly from a read error. The CDR3 nucleotides read TGTGCCACCGGTGATCCCGGGGGATCCGATGAGCAGTTCTTC. This encodes CATGDPGGSDEQFF. The V gene is TRBV24-1, the J gene TRBJ2-1; D is possibly TRBD2 (6 bases). Per germline, CDR1 KGHDR and CDR2 SFDVKD. There are 14 residues in the CDR3.

This clonotype came up a few times. This chain connects TRBV7-2 to TRBJ2-1, with D tentatively TRBD1 or TRBD2 (5 bases each). CDR1 and CDR2 (germline): SGHTA, FQGNSA. This CDR3 region has 13 residues. Trimming stripped 2 bases from V and 9 bases from J, with 11 bases between. The CDR3 DNA follows: TGTGCCAGCAGCTTAAATGAGGGGAGTGAGCAGTTCTTC. As protein: CASSLNEGSEQFF.

This chain connects TRBV7-9 to TRBJ2-2; tentative D call: TRBD2 (5 bases). The CDR3 runs to 15 residues. Germline CDR1 SEHNR, CDR2 FQNEAQ (reference sequence). V was trimmed by 1 base and J by 5 bases, leaving 11 bases between them. CDR3 in DNA: TGTGCCAGCAGCTTAGGAGGGCAGCTGACCGGGGAGCTGTTTTTT. It specifies CASSLGGQLTGELFF.